A selection of T cell receptor beta chains follows, all from one sample in a study of cytomegalovirus exposure and HLA in healthy donors. Profiled with immunoSEQ multiplex PCR; TCRdb holds only in-frame clones, not every one. Of around 200,000 clones in the sample, 70% were seen once. The sample was PBMCs. These TCRs come from a man aged 35 to 55 in good health and CMV-seropositive. CDR3s include the opening cysteine and the closing phenylalanine or tryptophan. D genes are given only for firm matches. Clone sizes are given selectively: once, few, many, or a class where the clone is expanded.

size: -; D: -; V: TRBV4-1; J: TRBJ2-7; DNA: TGCGCCAGCAGCCACCGACAGGTTACCTACGAGCAGTACTTC; CDR3: CASSHRQVTYEQYF
size: -; D: TRBD2; V: TRBV5-4; J: TRBJ2-1; DNA: TGTGCCAGCAGCTTGGCGGGGGGGCCGGTAAATGAGCAGTTCTTC; CDR3: CASSLAGGPVNEQFF
size: once; D: -; V: TRBV6-5; J: TRBJ1-1; DNA: TGTGCCAGCAGCCAACTAAACATGGGGAACACTGAAGCTTTCTTT; CDR3: CASSQLNMGNTEAFF
size: -; D: -; V: TRBV19; J: TRBJ1-5; DNA: TGTGCCAGTAGTATTTCGGTAGCCGAACAGCCCCAGCATTTT; CDR3: CASSISVAEQPQHF
size: few; D: -; V: TRBV5-6; J: TRBJ1-5; DNA: TGTGCCAGCAGCTTTTCTGGGCCCTATAGCAATCAGCCCCAGCATTTT; CDR3: CASSFSGPYSNQPQHF
size: -; D: -; V: TRBV6-5; J: TRBJ2-7; DNA: TGTGCCAGCAGTTACAGGGGCGAAGATCGGCAGTACTTC; CDR3: CASSYRGEDRQYF
size: -; D: TRBD2; V: TRBV11-2; J: TRBJ2-7; DNA: TGTGCCAGCAGCTTACGCTTGAGCGGGGGGGCGTTCTACGAGCAGTACTTC; CDR3: CASSLRLSGGAFYEQYF
size: -; D: TRBD1; V: TRBV27; J: TRBJ2-7; DNA: TGTGCCAGCAGTCCCGGACAGGGGGTGTACGAGCAGTACTTC; CDR3: CASSPGQGVYEQYF
size: few; D: TRBD2; V: TRBV5-1; J: TRBJ2-1; DNA: TGCGCCAGCAGCTTGGCGGGGGGTCGCCGGGCGGAGCAGTTCTTC; CDR3: CASSLAGGRRAEQFF
size: -; D: -; V: TRBV6-1; J: TRBJ1-4; DNA: TGTGCCAGCAGCCCAGGGGTTTCAACTAATGAAAAACTGTTTTTT; CDR3: CASSPGVSTNEKLFF
size: -; D: -; V: TRBV12-5; J: TRBJ2-7; DNA: TGTGCTAGTGGTCCTCCCCTGTCCTACGAGCAGTACTTC; CDR3: CASGPPLSYEQYF
size: few; D: TRBD2; V: TRBV11-2; J: TRBJ2-1; DNA: TGTGCCAGCAGCTTAACTAGCGGGGGGGGAAGGGGTTATGAGCAGTTCTTC; CDR3: CASSLTSGGGRGYEQFF
size: -; D: -; V: TRBV14; J: TRBJ1-2; DNA: TGTGCCAGCAGCCAAGATCCGGGGTTCTATGGCTACACCTTC; CDR3: CASSQDPGFYGYTF
size: -; D: TRBD1; V: TRBV7-8; J: TRBJ2-1; DNA: TGTGCCAGCAGCTACGGGCGAGATCCGGGACAGAACAACAATGAGCAGTTCTTC; CDR3: CASSYGRDPGQNNNEQFF
size: -; D: -; V: TRBV6-5; J: TRBJ2-3; DNA: TGTGCCAGCAAGCCTACGGGGGGCGCCACAGATACGCAGTATTTT; CDR3: CASKPTGGATDTQYF
size: once; D: -; V: TRBV6-1; J: TRBJ2-3; DNA: TGTGCCAGCAGTGATTCGGGACTCTTCACAGATACGCAGTATTTT; CDR3: CASSDSGLFTDTQYF
size: few; D: -; V: TRBV2; J: TRBJ2-1; DNA: TGTGCCAGCAGGGCGGCACTCCTCAACAATGTGCAGTTCTTC; CDR3: CASRAALLNNVQFF
size: -; D: -; V: TRBV18; J: TRBJ1-4; DNA: TGTGCCAGCTCCCCCCGGGCTAATGAAAAACTGTTTTTT; CDR3: CASSPRANEKLFF
size: -; D: TRBD2; V: TRBV7-2; J: TRBJ2-3; DNA: TGTGCCAGCAGCTTAAGAGGCAGCGGGGGCACAGATACGCAGTATTTT; CDR3: CASSLRGSGGTDTQYF
size: few; D: -; V: TRBV12-5; J: TRBJ2-3; DNA: TGTGCTAGTGGTTACCAGATGGAGATGGTGCCAGTTATCACAGATACGCAGTATTTT; CDR3: CASGYQMEMVPVITDTQYF
size: few; D: -; V: TRBV2; J: TRBJ1-6; DNA: TGTGCCAGCAGTGAAGTGAGCGGGGACTGGTATTCACCCCTCCACTTT; CDR3: CASSEVSGDWYSPLHF
size: -; D: -; V: TRBV18; J: TRBJ1-5; DNA: TGTGCCAGCTCACCGGCGGACAGCCGAAGGGCCCAGCATTTT; CDR3: CASSPADSRRAQHF
size: -; D: TRBD1; V: TRBV19; J: TRBJ2-7; DNA: TGTGCCAGTAGTAACGCAGGGTATCGAGGGGGCAGCTCCTACGAGCAGTACTTC; CDR3: CASSNAGYRGGSSYEQYF
size: -; D: TRBD1; V: TRBV7-9; J: TRBJ2-4; DNA: TGTGCCAGCAGCTCGGGGGGGACAGGGGATCAGAACATTCAGTACTTC; CDR3: CASSSGGTGDQNIQYF
size: -; D: -; V: TRBV28; J: TRBJ1-1; DNA: TGTGCCAGCACCCATAGGGTGGGGAGCACTGAAGCTTTCTTT; CDR3: CASTHRVGSTEAFF
size: -; D: -; V: TRBV29-1; J: TRBJ1-1; DNA: TGCAGCGTTGAAGTCGGCAGGGGAAACACTGAAGCTTTCTTT; CDR3: CSVEVGRGNTEAFF
size: -; D: -; V: TRBV2; J: TRBJ1-6; DNA: TGTGCCAGCAGGGCGGGGCCCGAGGGGTCACCCCTCCACTTT; CDR3: CASRAGPEGSPLHF
size: -; D: -; V: TRBV6-5; J: TRBJ2-7; DNA: TGTGCCAGCTCGTCAGCGCCGGCCTACGAGCAGTACTTC; CDR3: CASSSAPAYEQYF
size: few; D: -; V: TRBV29-1; J: TRBJ2-1; DNA: TGCAGCGTTGAATTGGTACAGGGACCGTTAGACAATGAGCAGTTCTTC; CDR3: CSVELVQGPLDNEQFF
size: few; D: -; V: TRBV6-5; J: TRBJ1-3; DNA: TGTGCCAGTACCCGGTCGGGGAACGGAAACACCATATATTTT; CDR3: CASTRSGNGNTIYF
size: -; D: TRBD1; V: TRBV4-1; J: TRBJ2-1; DNA: TGCGCCAGCAGCCAGGGACAGGGGATCGGTGAGCAGTTCTTC; CDR3: CASSQGQGIGEQFF
size: -; D: -; V: TRBV19; J: TRBJ1-2; DNA: TGTGCCAGTAGTCCCTCGACAGGCGAAAACTATGGCTACACCTTC; CDR3: CASSPSTGENYGYTF
size: once; D: -; V: TRBV4-2; J: TRBJ2-7; DNA: TGTGCCAGCAGCCCCTCTGGGGGGTCACCCACGAAAAGGTACGAGCAGTACTTC; CDR3: CASSPSGGSPTKRYEQYF
size: -; D: TRBD1; V: TRBV29-1; J: TRBJ1-2; DNA: TGCAGCGTCGCCGGGACAGGGGGTAATGGCTACACCTTC; CDR3: CSVAGTGGNGYTF
size: few; D: -; V: TRBV6-5; J: TRBJ2-3; DNA: TGTGCCAGCAGTCCCGACAGCGATACGCAGTATTTT; CDR3: CASSPDSDTQYF
size: -; D: -; V: TRBV2; J: TRBJ1-1; DNA: TGTGCCAGCAGTGCCCCCGGCAGGGTATGGGACACTGAAGCTTTCTTT; CDR3: CASSAPGRVWDTEAFF
size: -; D: -; V: TRBV7-2; J: TRBJ2-5; DNA: TGTGCCAGCAGCTCCGTTGAGACCCAGTACTTC; CDR3: CASSSVETQYF